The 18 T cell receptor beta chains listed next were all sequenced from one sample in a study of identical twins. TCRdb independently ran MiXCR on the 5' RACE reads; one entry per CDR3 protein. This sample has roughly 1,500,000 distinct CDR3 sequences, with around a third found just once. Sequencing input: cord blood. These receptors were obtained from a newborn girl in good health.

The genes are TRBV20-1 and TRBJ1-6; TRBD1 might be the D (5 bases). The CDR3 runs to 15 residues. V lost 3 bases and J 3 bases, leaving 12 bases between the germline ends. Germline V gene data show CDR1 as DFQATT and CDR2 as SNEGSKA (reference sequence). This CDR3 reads CSARDAGGYNSPLHF. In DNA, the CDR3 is TGCAGTGCTAGGGATGCTGGGGGCTATAATTCACCCCTCCACTTT.

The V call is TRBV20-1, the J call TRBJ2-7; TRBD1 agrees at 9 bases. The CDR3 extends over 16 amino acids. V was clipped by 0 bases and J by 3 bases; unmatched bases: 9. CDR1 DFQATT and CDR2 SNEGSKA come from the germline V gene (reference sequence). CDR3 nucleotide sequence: TGCAGTGCTAGAGATCCGGGACAGGGAATATTCTACGAGCAGTACTTC. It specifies CSARDPGQGIFYEQYF.

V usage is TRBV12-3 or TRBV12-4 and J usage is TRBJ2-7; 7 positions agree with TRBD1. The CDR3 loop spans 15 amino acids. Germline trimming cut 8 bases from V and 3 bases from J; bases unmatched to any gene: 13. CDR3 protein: CASGPRQGEFYEQYF. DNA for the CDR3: TGTGCCAGCGGGCCTCGCCAGGGGGAGTTCTACGAGCAGTACTTC.

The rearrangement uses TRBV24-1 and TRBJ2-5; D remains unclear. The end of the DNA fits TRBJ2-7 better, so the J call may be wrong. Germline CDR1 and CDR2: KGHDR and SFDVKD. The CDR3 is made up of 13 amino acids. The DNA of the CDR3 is TGTGCCACCAGTGAATCCTACCTTTACGAGCAGTACTTC. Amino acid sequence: CATSESYLYEQYF.

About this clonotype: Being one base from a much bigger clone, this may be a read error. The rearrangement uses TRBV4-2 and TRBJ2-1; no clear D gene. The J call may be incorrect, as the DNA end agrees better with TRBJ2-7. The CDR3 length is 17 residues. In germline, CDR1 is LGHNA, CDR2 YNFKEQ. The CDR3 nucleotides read TGTGCCAGCAGCCAAGGTATTGGCGGCAGCTCCTACAATGAGCAGTACTTC. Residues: CASSQGIGGSSYNEQYF.

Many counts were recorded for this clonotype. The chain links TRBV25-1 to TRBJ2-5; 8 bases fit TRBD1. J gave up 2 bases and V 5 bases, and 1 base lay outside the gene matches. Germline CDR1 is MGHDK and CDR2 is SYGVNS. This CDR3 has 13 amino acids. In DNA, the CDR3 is TGTGCCAGCAGTTGGGACAGGCAAGAGACCCAGTACTTC. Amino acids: CASSWDRQETQYF.

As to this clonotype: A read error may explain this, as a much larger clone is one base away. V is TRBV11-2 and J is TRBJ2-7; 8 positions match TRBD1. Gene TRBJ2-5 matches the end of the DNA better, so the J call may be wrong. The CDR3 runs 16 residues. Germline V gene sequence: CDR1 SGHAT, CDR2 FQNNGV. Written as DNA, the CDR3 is TGTGCCAGCAGCTTAGCACGGACAGGGCTTAAGGAGACCCAGTACTTC. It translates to CASSLARTGLKETQYF.

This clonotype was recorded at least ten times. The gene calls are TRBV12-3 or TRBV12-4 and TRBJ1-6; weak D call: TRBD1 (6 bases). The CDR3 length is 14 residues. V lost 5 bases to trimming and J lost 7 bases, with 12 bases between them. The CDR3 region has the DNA TGTGCCAGCAGTCCCGGACAGTTAAATTCACCCCTCCACTTT. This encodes CASSPGQLNSPLHF.

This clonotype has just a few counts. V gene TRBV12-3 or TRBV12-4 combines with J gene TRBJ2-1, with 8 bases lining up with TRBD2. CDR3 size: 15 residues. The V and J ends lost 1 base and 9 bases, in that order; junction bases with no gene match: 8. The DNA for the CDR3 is TGTGCCAGCAGTTTAGGTGCCGGGGGGGCCATTGAGCAGTTCTTC. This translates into CASSLGAGGAIEQFF.

For the CDR3, the DNA is TGTGCCAGCAGTGAAGCCGAGGGGGACAGGAGTAGCAATCAGCCCCAGCATTTT. Translation: CASSEAEGDRSSNQPQHF. The chain recombines TRBV6-1 with TRBJ1-5; 8 bases line up with TRBD1. The CDR3 has 18 residues. Germline V CDR1 and CDR2: MNHNS, SASEGT. The V and J ends lost 0 bases and 0 bases, in that order; junction bases with no gene match: 7.

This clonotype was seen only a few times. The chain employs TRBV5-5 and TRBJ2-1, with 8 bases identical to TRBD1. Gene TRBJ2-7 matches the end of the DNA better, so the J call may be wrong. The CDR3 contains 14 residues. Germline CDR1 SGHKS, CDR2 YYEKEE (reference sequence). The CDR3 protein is CASSLPGGYNEQYF. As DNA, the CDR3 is TGTGCCAGCAGCTTGCCAGGGGGCTACAATGAGCAGTACTTC.

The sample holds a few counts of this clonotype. The CDR3 sequence is CSARDGLAGESWYNEQFF. CDR3 coding DNA: TGCAGTGCTAGAGATGGTCTAGCGGGAGAGTCGTGGTACAATGAGCAGTTCTTC. The chain recombines TRBV20-1 with TRBJ2-1, with TRBD2 matching 10 bases. Per germline, CDR1 DFQATT and CDR2 SNEGSKA (reference sequence). The CDR3 loop spans 18 amino acids. Trimming cost V 0 bases and J 4 bases; bases outside gene matches: 12.

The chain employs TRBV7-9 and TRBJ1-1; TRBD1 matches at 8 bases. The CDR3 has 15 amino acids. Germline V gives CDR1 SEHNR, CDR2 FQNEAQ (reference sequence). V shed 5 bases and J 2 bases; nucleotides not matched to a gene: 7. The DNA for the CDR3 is TGTGCCAGCAGCACTACAGGGGGAACTAACACTGAAGCTTTCTTT. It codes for CASSTTGGTNTEAFF.

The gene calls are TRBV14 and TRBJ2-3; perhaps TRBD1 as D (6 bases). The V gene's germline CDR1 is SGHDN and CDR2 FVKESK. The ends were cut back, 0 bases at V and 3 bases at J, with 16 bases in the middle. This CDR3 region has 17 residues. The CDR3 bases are TGTGCCAGCAGCCAAGAGGGAGACAGGTGGTGGACAGATACGCAGTATTTT. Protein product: CASSQEGDRWWTDTQYF.

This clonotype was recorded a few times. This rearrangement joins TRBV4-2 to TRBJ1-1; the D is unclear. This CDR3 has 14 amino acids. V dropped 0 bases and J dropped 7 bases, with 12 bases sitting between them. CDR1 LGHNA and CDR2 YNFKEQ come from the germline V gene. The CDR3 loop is CASSQERGGLEAFF. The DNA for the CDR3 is TGTGCCAGCAGCCAAGAGCGAGGTGGCCTTGAAGCTTTCTTT.

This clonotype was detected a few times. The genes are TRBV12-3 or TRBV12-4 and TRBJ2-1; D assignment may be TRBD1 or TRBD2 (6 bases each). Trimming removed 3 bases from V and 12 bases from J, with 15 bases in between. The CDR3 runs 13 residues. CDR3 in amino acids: CASSFYGGKGQFF. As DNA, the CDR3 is TGTGCCAGCAGTTTTTACGGGGGCAAAGGGCAGTTCTTC.

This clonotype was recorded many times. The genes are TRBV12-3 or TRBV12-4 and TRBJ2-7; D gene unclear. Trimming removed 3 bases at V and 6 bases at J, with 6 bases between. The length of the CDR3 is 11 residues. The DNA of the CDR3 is TGTGCCAGCAGTTTTTCTGTCGAGCAGTACTTC. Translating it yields CASSFSVEQYF.

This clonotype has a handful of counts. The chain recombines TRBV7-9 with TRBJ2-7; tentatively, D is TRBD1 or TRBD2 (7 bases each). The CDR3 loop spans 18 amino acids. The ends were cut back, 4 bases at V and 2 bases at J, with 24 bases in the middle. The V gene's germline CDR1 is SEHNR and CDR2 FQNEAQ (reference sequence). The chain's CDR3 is CASSSQGGAGGTPYEQYF. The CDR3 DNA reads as TGTGCCAGCAGCTCCCAAGGGGGGGCAGGGGGGACTCCCTACGAGCAGTACTTC.